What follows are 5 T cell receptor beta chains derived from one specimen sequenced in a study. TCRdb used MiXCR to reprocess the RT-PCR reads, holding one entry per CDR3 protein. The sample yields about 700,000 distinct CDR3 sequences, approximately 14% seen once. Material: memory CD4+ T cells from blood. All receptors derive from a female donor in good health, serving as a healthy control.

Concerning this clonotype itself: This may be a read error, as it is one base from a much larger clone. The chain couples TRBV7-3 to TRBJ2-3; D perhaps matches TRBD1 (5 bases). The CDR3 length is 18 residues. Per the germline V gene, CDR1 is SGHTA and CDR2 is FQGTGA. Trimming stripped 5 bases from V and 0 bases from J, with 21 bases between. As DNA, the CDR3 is TGTGCCAGCAGCCCCCGCCTTAGGGGTGCAGGGAGCACAGATACGCAGTATTTT. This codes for CASSPRLRGAGSTDTQYF.

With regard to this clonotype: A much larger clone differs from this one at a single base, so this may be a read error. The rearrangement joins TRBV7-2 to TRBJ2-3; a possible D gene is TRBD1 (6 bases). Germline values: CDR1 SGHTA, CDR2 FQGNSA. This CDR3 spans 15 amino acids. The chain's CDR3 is CASSSSGHPADTLYF. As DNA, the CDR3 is TGTGCCAGCAGCTCCTCGGGACATCCGGCAGATACGCTGTATTTT.

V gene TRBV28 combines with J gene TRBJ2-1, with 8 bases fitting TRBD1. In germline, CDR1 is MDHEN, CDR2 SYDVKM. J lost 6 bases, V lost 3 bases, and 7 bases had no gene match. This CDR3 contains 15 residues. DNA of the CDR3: TGTGCCAGCAGTTTGGGCAGGGGGCAGTCCAATGAGCAGTTCTTC. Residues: CASSLGRGQSNEQFF.

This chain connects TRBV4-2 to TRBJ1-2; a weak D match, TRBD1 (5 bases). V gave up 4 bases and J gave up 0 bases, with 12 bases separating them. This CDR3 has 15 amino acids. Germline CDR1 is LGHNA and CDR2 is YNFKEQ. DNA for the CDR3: TGTGCCAGCAGCCCGGGCGAAGGGGCTAACTATGGCTACACCTTC. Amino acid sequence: CASSPGEGANYGYTF.

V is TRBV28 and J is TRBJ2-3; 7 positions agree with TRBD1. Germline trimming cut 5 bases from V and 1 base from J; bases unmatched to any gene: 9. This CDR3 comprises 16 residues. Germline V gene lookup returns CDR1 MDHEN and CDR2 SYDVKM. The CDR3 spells CASSPARTGGTDTQYF. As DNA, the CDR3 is TGTGCCAGCAGTCCAGCCCGGACAGGAGGCACAGATACGCAGTATTTT.